The entry that follows covers one T cell receptor beta chain sequence. Germline lookup yields CDR1 KGHSH and CDR2 LQKENI. V lost 5 bases to trimming and J lost 5 bases; unmatched junction nucleotides: 9. The CDR3 consists of 15 residues. The data are from a study of T-cell memory formation after mild COVID-19. A 5'RACE reaction primed in the constant segment made cDNA libraries of TCR alpha and TCR beta, and these carried sample barcodes and UMIs. TCRdb independently ran MiXCR on the 5' RACE reads; one entry per CDR3 protein. The sample consists of approximately 260,000 distinct CDR3 sequences, 16% of them appearing once.

This chain uses TRBV18 with TRBJ1-5, with 7 bases that match TRBD1. The sequencing input was PBMCs or a T cell subset sorted from them (not recorded which). This TCR derives from a man aged 18 to 35 who had mild COVID-19 (a few samples of this study predate the infection). Cell type and time point are not known. The DNA for the CDR3 is TGTGCCAGCTCATCCGTAAGCAGGGGGGATCAGCCCCAGCATTTT. Its protein is CASSSVSRGDQPQHF.